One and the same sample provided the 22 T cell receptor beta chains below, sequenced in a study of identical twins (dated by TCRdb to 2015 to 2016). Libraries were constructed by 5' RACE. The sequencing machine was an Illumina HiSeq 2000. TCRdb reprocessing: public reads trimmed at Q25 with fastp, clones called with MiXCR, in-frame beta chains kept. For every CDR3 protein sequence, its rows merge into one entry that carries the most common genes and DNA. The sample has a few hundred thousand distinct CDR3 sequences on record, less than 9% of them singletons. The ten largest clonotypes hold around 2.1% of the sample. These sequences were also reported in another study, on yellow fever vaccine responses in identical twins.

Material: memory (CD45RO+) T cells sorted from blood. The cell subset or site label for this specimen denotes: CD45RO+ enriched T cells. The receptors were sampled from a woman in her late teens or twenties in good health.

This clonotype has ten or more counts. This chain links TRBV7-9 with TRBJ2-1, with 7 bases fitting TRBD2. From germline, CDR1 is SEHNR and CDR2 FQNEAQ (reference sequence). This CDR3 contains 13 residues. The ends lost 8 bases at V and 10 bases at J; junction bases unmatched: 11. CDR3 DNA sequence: TGTGCCAGCGGACTTAGAGCGGGGAACGAGCAGTTCTTC. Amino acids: CASGLRAGNEQFF.

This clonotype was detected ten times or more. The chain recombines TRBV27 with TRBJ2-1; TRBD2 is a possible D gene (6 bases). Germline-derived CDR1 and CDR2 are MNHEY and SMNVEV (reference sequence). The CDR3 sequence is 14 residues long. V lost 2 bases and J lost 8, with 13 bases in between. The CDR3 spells CASSLSVRGDEQFF. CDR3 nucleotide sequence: TGTGCCAGCAGTTTAAGTGTCCGCGGGGATGAGCAGTTCTTC.

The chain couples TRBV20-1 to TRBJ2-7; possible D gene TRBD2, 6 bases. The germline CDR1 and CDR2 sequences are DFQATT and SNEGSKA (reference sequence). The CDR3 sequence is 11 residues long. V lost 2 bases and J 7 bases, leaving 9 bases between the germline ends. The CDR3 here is CSARRRGEQYV. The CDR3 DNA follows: TGCAGTGCTAGAAGGAGGGGAGAGCAGTACGTC.

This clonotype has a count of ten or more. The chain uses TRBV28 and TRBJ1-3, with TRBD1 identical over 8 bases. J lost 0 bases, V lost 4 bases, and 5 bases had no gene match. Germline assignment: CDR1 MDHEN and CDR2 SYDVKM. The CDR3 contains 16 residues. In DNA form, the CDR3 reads TGTGCCAGCAGTTCCGGGACAGGATACTCTGGAAACACCATATATTTT. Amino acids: CASSSGTGYSGNTIYF.

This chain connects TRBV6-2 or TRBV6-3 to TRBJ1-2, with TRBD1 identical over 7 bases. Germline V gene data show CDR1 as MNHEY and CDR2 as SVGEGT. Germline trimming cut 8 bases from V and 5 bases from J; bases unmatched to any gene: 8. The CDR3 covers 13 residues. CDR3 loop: CASSGTDFYGYTF. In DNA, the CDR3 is TGTGCCAGCTCCGGGACAGATTTTTATGGCTACACCTTC.

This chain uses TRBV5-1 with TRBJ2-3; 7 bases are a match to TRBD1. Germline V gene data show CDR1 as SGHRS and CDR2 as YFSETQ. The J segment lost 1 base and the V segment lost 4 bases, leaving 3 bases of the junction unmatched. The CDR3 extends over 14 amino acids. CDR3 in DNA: TGCGCCAGCAGCGAGGGACAGCGCACAGATACGCAGTATTTT. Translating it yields CASSEGQRTDTQYF.

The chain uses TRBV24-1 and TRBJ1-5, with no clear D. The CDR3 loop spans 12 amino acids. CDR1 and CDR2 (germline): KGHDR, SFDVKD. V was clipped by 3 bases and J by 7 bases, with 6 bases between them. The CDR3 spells CATSDTGQPQHF. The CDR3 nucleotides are TGTGCCACCAGTGATACGGGACAGCCCCAGCATTTT.

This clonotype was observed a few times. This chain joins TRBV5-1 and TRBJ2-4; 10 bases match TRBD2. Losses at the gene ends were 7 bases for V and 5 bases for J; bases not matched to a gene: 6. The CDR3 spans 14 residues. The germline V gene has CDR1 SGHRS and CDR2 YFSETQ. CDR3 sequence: CASRPSGGENIQYF. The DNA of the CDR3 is TGCGCCAGCCGTCCCAGCGGGGGGGAAAACATTCAGTACTTC.

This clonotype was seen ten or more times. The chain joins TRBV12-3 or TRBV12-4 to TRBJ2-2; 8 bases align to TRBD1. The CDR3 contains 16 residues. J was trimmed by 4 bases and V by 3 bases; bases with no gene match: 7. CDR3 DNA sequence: TGTGCCAGCAGTTTTTCGTGGACAGGGCCCACCGGGGAGCTGTTTTTT. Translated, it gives CASSFSWTGPTGELFF.

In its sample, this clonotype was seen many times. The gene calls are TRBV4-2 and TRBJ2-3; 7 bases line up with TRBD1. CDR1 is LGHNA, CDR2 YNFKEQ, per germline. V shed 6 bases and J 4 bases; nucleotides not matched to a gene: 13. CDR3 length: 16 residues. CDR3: CASRLTTGMNADTQYF. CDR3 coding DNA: TGTGCCAGCAGACTCACGACAGGGATGAACGCAGATACGCAGTATTTT.

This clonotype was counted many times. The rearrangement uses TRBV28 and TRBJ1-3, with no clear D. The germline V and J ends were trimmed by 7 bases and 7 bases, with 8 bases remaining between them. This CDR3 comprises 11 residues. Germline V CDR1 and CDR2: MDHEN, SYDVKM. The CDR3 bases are TGTGCCAGCATCGGGCAGAACACCATATATTTT. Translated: CASIGQNTIYF.

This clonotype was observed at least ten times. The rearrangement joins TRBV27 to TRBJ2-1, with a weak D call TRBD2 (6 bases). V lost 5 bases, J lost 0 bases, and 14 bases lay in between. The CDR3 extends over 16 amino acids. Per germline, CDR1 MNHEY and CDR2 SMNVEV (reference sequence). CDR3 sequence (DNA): TGTGCCAGCAGTCGGGACTTCCTTAGCTCCTACAATGAGCAGTTCTTC. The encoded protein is CASSRDFLSSYNEQFF.

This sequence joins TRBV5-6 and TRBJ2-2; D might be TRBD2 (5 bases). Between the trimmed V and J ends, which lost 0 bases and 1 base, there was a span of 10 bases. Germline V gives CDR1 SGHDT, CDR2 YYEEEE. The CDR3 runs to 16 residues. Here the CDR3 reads CASSLESGVNTGELFF. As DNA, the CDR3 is TGTGCCAGCAGCTTGGAAAGCGGAGTGAACACCGGGGAGCTGTTTTTT.

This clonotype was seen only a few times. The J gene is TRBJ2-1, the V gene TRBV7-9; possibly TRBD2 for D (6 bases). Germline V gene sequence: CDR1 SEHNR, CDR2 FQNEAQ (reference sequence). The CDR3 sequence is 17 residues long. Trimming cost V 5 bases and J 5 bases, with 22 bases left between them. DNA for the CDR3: TGTGCCAGCAGCCGGATGGGGCGGAGGGGCCGGGACAATGAGCAGTTCTTC. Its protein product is CASSRMGRRGRDNEQFF.

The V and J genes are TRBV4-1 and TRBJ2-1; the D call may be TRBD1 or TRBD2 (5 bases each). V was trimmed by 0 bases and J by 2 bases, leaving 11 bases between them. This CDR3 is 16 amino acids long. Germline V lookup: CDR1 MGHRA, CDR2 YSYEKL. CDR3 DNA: TGCGCCAGCAGCCAAGATCCGGGGACCACCTACAATGAGCAGTTCTTC. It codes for CASSQDPGTTYNEQFF.

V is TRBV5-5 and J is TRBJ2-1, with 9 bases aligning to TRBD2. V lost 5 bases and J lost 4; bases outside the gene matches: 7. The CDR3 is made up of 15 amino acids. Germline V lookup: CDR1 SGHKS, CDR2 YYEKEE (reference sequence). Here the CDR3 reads CASRPGLASYNEQFF. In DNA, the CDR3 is TGTGCCAGCAGGCCGGGACTAGCTTCTTACAATGAGCAGTTCTTC.

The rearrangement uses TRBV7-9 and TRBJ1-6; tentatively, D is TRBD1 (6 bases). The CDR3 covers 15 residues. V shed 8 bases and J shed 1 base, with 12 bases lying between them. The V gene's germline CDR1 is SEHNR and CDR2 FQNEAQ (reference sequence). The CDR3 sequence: CASGEQGSYNSPLHF. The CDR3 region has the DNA TGTGCCAGCGGAGAACAGGGTTCCTATAATTCACCCCTCCACTTT.

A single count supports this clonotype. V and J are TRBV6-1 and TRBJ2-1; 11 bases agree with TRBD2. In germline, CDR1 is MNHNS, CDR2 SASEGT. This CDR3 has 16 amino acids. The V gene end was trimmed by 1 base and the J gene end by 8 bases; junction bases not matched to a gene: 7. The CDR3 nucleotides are TGTGCCAGCAGTGAAGGAAATAGCGGGGGGGTCCATGAGCAGTTCTTC. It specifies CASSEGNSGGVHEQFF.

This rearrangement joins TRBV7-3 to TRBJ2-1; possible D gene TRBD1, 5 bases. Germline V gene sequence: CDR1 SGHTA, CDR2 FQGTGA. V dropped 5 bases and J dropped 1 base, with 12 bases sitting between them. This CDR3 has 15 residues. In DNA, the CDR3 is TGTGCCAGCAGCCCCAAAGGGGATTCCTACAATGAGCAGTTCTTC. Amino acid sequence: CASSPKGDSYNEQFF.

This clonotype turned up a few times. CDR3 region: CASSPSSGSSYEQYF. DNA for the CDR3: TGCGCCAGCAGCCCAAGTAGCGGGAGTTCCTACGAGCAGTACTTC. The gene calls are TRBV5-1 and TRBJ2-7, with TRBD2 identical over 9 bases. Germline lookup yields CDR1 SGHRS and CDR2 YFSETQ. Trimming cost V 4 bases and J 1 base; bases outside gene matches: 6. The CDR3 is 15 residues long.

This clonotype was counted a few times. In DNA, the CDR3 is TGCAGTGCCAGACCTGAAACTAGCACAGATACGCAGTATTTT. This encodes CSARPETSTDTQYF. The genes are TRBV20-1 and TRBJ2-3; D is ambiguous. This CDR3 is 14 amino acids long. The germline gives CDR1 DFQATT, CDR2 SNEGSKA (reference sequence). Between the trimmed V and J ends, which lost 6 bases and 0 bases, there was a span of 13 bases.

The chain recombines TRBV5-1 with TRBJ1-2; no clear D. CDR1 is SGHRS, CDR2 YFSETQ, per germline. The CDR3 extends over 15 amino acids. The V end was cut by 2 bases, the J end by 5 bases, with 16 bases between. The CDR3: CASSFVADGKYGYTF. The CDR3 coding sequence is TGCGCCAGCAGCTTCGTGGCTGACGGGAAGTATGGCTACACCTTC. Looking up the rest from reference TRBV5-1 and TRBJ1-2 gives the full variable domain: KAGVTQTPRYLIKTRGQQVTLSCSPISGHRSVSWYQQTPGQGLQFLFEYFSETQRNKGNFPGRFSGRQFSNSRSEMNVSTLELGDSALYLCASSFVADGKYGYTFGSGTRLTVV.